The clone carrying this T cell receptor (beta chain) has at least ten counts. What it binds is not known. The data are from a study of T cell repertoires in cytomegalovirus infection. Whole-study context: Both a matching HLA type and CMV infection were indicated by public TCR beta signatures. Broader study findings: Public TCR beta family frequency separated CMV-and-HLA carriers, including in an independent cohort. CMV-specific TCR beta clonotypes restricted by HLA-C were the ones dominating the ex vivo response.

TCRdb ran MiXCR on the reads and lists one entry per CDR3 protein. The sample lists fewer than 80,000 distinct CDR3 sequences; 3.7% were seen once. Germline V gene data show CDR1 as LGHNT and CDR2 as FRNRAP. Trimming shortened V by 5 bases and J by 0 bases, and 7 bases separated the two germline ends. The CDR3 consists of 13 residues. The sequenced sample consisted of PBMCs. The clonotype originates from a human donor in good health (CMV status not recorded). Some clones in this sample may be carry-over from other donors' samples. The chain combines TRBV12-5 with TRBJ1-2; no definite D call. The CDR3 nucleotides read TGTGCTAGTGGTCCAGCTTCTAACTATGGCTACACCTTC. Its protein is CASGPASNYGYTF. Drawing the rest from reference TRBV12-5 and TRBJ1-2, the complete variable domain is DARVTQTPRHKVTEMGQEVTMRCQPILGHNTVFWYRQTMMQGLELLAYFRNRAPLDDSGMPKDRFSAEMPDATLATLKIQPSEPRDSAVYFCASGPASNYGYTFGSGTRLTVV.